One TCR beta chain is described in this entry. The antigen remains unidentified. This sample was included in a study of pediatric ulcerative colitis. Study-level information: Disease was pancolitis in several and left-sided in two, histology-confirmed.

Assay used: immunoSEQ multiplex PCR; TCRdb lists only in-frame clones, some missing. Among 30,000 to 35,000 clones, about three quarters were seen once, and the ten largest hold 0.85% to 1.3%. CDR3 length equals 17 residues. V was shortened by 0 bases and J by 7 bases, with 21 bases between the two germline ends. CDR1 is SGHAT and CDR2 is FQNNGV in the germline V gene. The rectum was sampled with one to two pinch biopsies at colonoscopy. No immunosuppressive drugs were given to ulcerative colitis patients before diagnostic colonoscopy. Study results and limitations: No controls had the two rectal clonotypes shared by ulcerative colitis patients. Compared with controls, ulcerative colitis showed greater blood-rectum clone sharing.

The clonotype comes from a boy younger than 18 with mild ulcerative colitis. Sequenced: gut tissue. V usage is TRBV11-2 and J usage is TRBJ1-1, with D tentatively TRBD1 (5 bases). The CDR3 nucleotides read TGTGCCAGCAGCTTAGATCTTGGGGCGGGGGAAGAAGGTGAAGCTTTCTTT. Its protein product is CASSLDLGAGEEGEAFF.